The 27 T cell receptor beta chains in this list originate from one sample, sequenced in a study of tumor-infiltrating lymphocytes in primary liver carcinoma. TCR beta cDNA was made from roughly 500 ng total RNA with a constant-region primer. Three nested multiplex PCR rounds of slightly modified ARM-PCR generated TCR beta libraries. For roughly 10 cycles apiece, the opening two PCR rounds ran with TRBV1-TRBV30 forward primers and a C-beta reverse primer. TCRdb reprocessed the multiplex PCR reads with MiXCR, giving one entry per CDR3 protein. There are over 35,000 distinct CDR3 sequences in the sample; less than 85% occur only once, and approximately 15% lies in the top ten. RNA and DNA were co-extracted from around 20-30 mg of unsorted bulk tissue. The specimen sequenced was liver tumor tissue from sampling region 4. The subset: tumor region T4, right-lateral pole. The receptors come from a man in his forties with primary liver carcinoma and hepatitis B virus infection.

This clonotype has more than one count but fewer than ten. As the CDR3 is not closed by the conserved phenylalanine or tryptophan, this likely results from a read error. Here the CDR3 DNA reads TGCGCCAGCAGCCCACCGGTCAGGGCGGGGGGCTACACCATC. It is translated as CASSPPVRAGGYTI. V usage is TRBV4-1 and J usage is TRBJ1-2, with a possible D match to TRBD1 (5 bases). CDR3 length equals 14 residues. Germline V gives CDR1 MGHRA, CDR2 YSYEKL. Trimming removed 4 bases at V and 8 bases at J, with 17 bases between.

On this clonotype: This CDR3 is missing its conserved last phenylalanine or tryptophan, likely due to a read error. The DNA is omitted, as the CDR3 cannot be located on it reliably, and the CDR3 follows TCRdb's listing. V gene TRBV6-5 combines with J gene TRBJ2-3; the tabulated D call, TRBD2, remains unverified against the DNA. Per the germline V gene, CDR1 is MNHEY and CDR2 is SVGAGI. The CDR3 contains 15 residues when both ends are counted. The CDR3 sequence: CASNPGLAGTDTHYI.

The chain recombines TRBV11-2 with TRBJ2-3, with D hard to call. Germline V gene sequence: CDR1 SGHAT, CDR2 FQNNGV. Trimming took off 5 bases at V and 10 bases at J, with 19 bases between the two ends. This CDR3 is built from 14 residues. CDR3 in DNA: TGTGCCAGCAGCCCCCCGGGCCGGGTAGACTCGCAGTATTTT. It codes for CASSPPGRVDSQYF.

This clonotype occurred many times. CDR3 sequence reads: CSADRAGVAGELFF. The CDR3 DNA follows: TGCAGTGCCGACCGGGCGGGAGTGGCCGGGGAGCTGTTTTTT. The rearrangement links TRBV20-1 to TRBJ2-2, with 7 nucleotides matching TRBD2. V dropped 6 bases and J dropped 6; count of bases not matched to a gene: 10. The CDR3 consists of 14 residues. Looked up from germline, CDR1 is DFQATT and CDR2 is SNEGSKA (reference sequence).

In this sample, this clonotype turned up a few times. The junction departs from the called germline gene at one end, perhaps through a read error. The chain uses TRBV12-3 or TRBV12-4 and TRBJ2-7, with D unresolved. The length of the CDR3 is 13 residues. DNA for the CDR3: TGCGTCAGCAGTTTAGGTCGCAGGTACGAGCAGTACTTC. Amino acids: CVSSLGRRYEQYF.

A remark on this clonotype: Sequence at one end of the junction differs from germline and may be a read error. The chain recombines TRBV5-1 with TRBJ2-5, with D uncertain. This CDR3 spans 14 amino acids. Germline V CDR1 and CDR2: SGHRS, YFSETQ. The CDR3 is CVSSLEFHQETQYF. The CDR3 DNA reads TGCGTCAGTAGCTTGGAGTTCCATCAAGAAACCCAGTACTTC.

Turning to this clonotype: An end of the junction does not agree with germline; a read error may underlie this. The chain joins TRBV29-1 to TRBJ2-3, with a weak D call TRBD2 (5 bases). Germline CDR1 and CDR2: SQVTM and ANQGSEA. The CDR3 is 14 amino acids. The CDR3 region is CSVGAVGDGDTQYF. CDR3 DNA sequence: TGTAGCGTTGGAGCGGTGGGAGATGGAGATACGCAGTATTTT.

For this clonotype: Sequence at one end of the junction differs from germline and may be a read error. In DNA form, the CDR3 reads TGTACCAGCAGCCCATCCTCCGGGGTGAGTGGAAACACCATATATTTT. The encoded protein is CTSSPSSGVSGNTIYF. The chain recombines TRBV7-9 with TRBJ1-3; D gene uncertain. This CDR3 has 16 amino acids. Per the germline V gene, CDR1 is SEHNR and CDR2 is FQNEAQ (reference sequence).

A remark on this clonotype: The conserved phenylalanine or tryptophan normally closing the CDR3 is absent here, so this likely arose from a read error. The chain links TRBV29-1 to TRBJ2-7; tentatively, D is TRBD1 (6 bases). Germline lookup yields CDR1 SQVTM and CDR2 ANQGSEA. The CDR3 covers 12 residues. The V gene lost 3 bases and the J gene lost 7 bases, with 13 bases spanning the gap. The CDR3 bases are TGCAGCGTTGATGCTGGCCAGGGGGAGCAGTACCTC. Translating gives CSVDAGQGEQYL.

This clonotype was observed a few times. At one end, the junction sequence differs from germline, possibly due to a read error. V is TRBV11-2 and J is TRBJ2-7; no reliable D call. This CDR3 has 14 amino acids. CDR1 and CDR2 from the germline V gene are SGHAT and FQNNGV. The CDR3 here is CASSSNKNSYEQYF. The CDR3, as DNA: TGCGCCAGCAGTTCTAACAAGAACTCCTACGAGCAGTACTTC.

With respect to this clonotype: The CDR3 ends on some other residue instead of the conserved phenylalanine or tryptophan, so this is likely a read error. Here the CDR3 DNA reads TGCGTCAGCAGGCTCCTAGGGGTAGGGGACGAGCAGTACCTC. Translating it yields CVSRLLGVGDEQYL. This sequence joins TRBV4-1 and TRBJ2-7; tentatively, D is TRBD1 (5 bases). Germline CDR1 is MGHRA and CDR2 is YSYEKL. The CDR3 consists of 14 residues.

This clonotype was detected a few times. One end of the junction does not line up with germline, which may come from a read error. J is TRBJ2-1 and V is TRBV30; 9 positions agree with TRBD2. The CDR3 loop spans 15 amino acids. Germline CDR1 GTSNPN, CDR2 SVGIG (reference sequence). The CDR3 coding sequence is TGTGCCTGGAGTGAGGGGTCTAGCGGGGTAAATGAGCAGTCCTTC. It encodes CAWSEGSSGVNEQSF.

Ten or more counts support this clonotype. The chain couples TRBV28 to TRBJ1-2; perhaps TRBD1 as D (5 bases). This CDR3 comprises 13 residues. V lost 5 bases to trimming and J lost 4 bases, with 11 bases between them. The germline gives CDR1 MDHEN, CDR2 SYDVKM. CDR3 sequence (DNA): TGTGCCAGCAGTGTCCGGGACGGCTATGGCTACACCTTC. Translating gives CASSVRDGYGYTF.

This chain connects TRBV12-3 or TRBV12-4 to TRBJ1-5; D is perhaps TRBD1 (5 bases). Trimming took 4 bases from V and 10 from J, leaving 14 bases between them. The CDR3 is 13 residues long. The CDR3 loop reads CASSSGRIHPQHF. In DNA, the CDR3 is TGTGCCAGCAGTTCGGGACGAATACACCCCCAGCATTTT.

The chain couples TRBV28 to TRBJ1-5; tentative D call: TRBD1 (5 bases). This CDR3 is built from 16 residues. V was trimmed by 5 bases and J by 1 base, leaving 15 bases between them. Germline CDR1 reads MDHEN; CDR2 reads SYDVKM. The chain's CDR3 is CASSAGREGSNQPQHF. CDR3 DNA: TGTGCCAGCAGTGCCGGTAGAGAGGGGAGCAATCAGCCCCAGCATTTT.

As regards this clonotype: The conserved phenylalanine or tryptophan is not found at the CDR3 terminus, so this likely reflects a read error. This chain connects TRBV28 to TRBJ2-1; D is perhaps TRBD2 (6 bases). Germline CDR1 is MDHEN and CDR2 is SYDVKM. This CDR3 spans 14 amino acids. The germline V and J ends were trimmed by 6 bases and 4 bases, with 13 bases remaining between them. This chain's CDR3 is CASSFTGEYNEQFL. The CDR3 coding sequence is TGTGCCAGCAGCTTTACGGGAGAGTACAATGAGCAGTTCTTA.

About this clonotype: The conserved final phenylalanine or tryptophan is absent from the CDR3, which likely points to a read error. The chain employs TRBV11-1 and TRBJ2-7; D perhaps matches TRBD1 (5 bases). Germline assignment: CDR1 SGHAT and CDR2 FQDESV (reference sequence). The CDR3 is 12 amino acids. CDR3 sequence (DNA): TGTACCAGCAACCCAGACAGCTACGAGCAGTACCTC. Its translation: CTSNPDSYEQYL.

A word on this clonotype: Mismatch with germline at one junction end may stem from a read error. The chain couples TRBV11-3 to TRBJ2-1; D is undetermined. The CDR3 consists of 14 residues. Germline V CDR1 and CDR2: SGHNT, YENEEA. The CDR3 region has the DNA TGTGCCAGCAGCCTAGGCTTCTCGAACAATGTGCAGTTCTTC. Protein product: CASSLGFSNNVQFF.

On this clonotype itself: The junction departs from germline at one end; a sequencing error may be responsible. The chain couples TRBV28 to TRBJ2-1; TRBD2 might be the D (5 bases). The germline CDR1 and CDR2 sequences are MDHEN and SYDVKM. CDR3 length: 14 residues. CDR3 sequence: CASMCGGPYNEQFF. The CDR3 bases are TGTGCCAGCATGTGCGGAGGTCCTTACAATGAACAGTTCTTC. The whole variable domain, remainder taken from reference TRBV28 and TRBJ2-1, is DVKVTQSSRYLVKRTGEKVFLECVQDMDHENMFWYRQDPGLGLRLIYFSYDVKMKEKGDIPEGYSVSREKKERFSLILESASTNQTSMYLCASMCGGPYNEQFFGPGTRLTVL.

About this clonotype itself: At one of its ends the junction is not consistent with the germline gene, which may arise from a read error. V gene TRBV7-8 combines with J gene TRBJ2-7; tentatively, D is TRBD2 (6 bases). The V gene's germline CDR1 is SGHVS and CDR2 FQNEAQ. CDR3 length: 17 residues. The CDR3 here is CAISLKGGTTVTLEQYF. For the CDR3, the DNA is TGTGCCATCAGCCTGAAGGGAGGCACTACAGTTACCCTCGAGCAGTACTTC.

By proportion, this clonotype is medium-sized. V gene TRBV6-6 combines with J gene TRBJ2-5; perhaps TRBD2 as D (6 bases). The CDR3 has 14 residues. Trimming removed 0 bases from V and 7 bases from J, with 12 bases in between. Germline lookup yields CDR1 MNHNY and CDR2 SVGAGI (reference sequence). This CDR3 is CASSYSGDLGTQYF. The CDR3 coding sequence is TGTGCCAGCAGTTACTCTGGGGACTTGGGGACCCAGTACTTC.

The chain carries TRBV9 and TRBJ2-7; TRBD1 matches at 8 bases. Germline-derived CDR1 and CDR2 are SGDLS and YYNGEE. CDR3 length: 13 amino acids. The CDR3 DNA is TGTAACACGACACAGGGGGGAAACTACGAGCAGTACTTC. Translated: CNTTQGGNYEQYF.

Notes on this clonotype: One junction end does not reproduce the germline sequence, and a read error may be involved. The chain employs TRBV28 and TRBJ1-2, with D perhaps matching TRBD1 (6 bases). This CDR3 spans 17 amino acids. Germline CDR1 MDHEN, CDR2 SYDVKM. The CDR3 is CASRTGKRNGASYGYTF. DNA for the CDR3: TGTGCCAGCAGAACAGGGAAGAGGAACGGAGCGAGCTATGGCTACACTTTC.

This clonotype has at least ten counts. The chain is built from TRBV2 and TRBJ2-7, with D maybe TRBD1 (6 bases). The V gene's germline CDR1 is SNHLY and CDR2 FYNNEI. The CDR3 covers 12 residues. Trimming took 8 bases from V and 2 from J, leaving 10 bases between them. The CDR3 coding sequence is TGTGCCAGCTTTCGGGACACCTACGAGCAGTACTTC. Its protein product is CASFRDTYEQYF.

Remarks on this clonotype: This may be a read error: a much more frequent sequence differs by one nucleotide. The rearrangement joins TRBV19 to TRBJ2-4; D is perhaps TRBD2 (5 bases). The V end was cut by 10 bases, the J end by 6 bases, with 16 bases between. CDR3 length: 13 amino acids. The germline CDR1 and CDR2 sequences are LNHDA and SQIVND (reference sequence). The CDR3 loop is CATRWAGSNIQYF. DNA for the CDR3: TGTGCCACCCGATGGGCGGGTTCAAACATTCAGTACTTC.

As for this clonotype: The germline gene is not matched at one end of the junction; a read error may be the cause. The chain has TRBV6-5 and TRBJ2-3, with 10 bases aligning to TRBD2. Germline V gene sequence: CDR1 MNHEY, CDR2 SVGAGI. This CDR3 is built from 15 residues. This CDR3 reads CTSSPGLAETDTQYF. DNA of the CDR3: TGTACCAGCAGCCCAGGACTAGCGGAAACAGATACGCAGTATTTT.

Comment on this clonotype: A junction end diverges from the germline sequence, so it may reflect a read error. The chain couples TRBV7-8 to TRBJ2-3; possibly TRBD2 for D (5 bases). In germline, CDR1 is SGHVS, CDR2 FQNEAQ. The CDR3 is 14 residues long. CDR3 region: CASGSDWYEGTQYF. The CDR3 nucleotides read TGTGCCAGCGGCTCCGACTGGTACGAGGGCACGCAATATTTT.